Listed below are T cell receptor beta chains from one sample, sequenced in a study of control samples from healthy donors and cancer patients. Some clones are missing from TCRdb's copy, which holds only in-frame ones; the method was immunoSEQ multiplex PCR. The data show around 20,000 clones, around 83% seen once. Sequenced sample: PBMCs. The receptors here all came from a man aged 55 to 70 with head and neck cancer. The CDR3 runs from the conserved cysteine through the conserved F or W. The D gene is left open where the match is weak. Clone size is stated in some rows and not others, as once, few, many or a class when expanded.

J gene | V gene | D gene | clone size | CDR3 DNA | CDR3 protein
TRBJ1-5 | TRBV7-9 | TRBD1 | once | TGTGCCACCCCACACCCTTACACAGGGGCTCAGCCCCAGCATTTT | CATPHPYTGAQPQHF
TRBJ2-2 | TRBV16 | NA | NA | TGTGCCAGCAGCCTATGGCCACACACCGGGGAGCTGTTTTTT | CASSLWPHTGELFF
TRBJ1-1 | TRBV19 | TRBD1 | NA | TGTGCCAGTAATCAACAGGGGGCAGGCACTGAAGCTTTCTTT | CASNQQGAGTEAFF
TRBJ2-5 | TRBV5-1 | NA | NA | TGCGCCAGCAGCTTGGAGGGCCAAGAGACCCAGTACTTC | CASSLEGQETQYF
TRBJ1-1 | TRBV6-1 | TRBD1 | few | TGTGCCAGCAGTGAATCTGGGACAGCGGGGATAGCTTTCTTT | CASSESGTAGIAFF
TRBJ2-1 | TRBV6-5 | NA | NA | TGTGCCAGCGGGAACTACCTGCAGCAGTTCTTC | CASGNYLQQFF
TRBJ1-5 | TRBV7-3 | TRBD1 | few | TGTGCCAGCAGCGCCGAGGACAGGGTTGTTAATCAGCCCCAGCATTTT | CASSAEDRVVNQPQHF
TRBJ1-1 | TRBV2 | TRBD1 | NA | TGTGCCAGCCGACGGACAGGGGGCGGCACTGAAGCTTTCTTT | CASRRTGGGTEAFF
TRBJ2-1 | TRBV12-3/TRBV12-4 | NA | once | TGTGCCAGCAGTTTGCCAGACAATGAGCAGTTCTTC | CASSLPDNEQFF
TRBJ1-3 | TRBV5-8 | NA | medium-sized | TGTGCCAGCAGCTCGGATCGCGTACCTGGAAACACCATATATTTT | CASSSDRVPGNTIYF
TRBJ2-6 | TRBV7-6 | NA | NA | TGTGCCAGCAGCTTAGCGGGGCGGGGCTCTGGGGCCAACGTCCTGACTTTC | CASSLAGRGSGANVLTF
TRBJ2-1 | TRBV19 | TRBD2 | NA | TGTGCCACCCGACTAGCGGGGAGCTCCTACAATGAGCAGTTCTTC | CATRLAGSSYNEQFF
TRBJ1-1 | TRBV4-1 | TRBD1 | NA | TGCGCCAGCAGCCAAGACCCGACAGGGGGGGACACTGAAGCTTTCTTT | CASSQDPTGGDTEAFF
TRBJ2-7 | TRBV15 | NA | NA | TGTGCCACCAGCAGAGATCGTAATCGACAGCTCTACGAGCAGTACTTC | CATSRDRNRQLYEQYF
TRBJ2-1 | TRBV6-5 | NA | NA | TGTGCCAGCAGTTCCAGCGACTCCTACAATGAGCAGTTCTTC | CASSSSDSYNEQFF
TRBJ1-5 | TRBV7-8 | NA | once | TGTGCCAGCAGCTTAGAGGGAGGGCTGCATCAGCCCCAGCATTTT | CASSLEGGLHQPQHF
TRBJ1-5 | TRBV19 | NA | NA | TGTGCCAGTAGTATAGGGGGAAGACAGCCCCAGCATTTT | CASSIGGRQPQHF
TRBJ1-2 | TRBV6-2/TRBV6-3 | NA | NA | TGTGCCAGCAGTACAACAGACTATGGCTACACCTTC | CASSTTDYGYTF
TRBJ2-7 | TRBV19 | NA | NA | TGTGCCAGTAGTCTGGGGGCTTTCCACGAGCAGTACTTC | CASSLGAFHEQYF
TRBJ2-1 | TRBV6-5 | NA | NA | TGTGCCAGCACCCCAGGGGCCGATTACAATGAGCAGTTCTTC | CASTPGADYNEQFF
TRBJ1-1 | TRBV18 | NA | NA | TGTGCCAGCTCACCACCGTCTAACAGTTTGGGGACTGAAGCTTTCTTT | CASSPPSNSLGTEAFF
TRBJ1-1 | TRBV11-2 | TRBD1 | NA | TGTGCCAGCAGCTTAAAATTCGGGACAGTCAACACTGAAGCTTTCTTT | CASSLKFGTVNTEAFF